One sample yielded the 16 T cell receptor beta chains listed below, sequenced in a study of identical twins. TCRdb used MiXCR to reprocess the 5' RACE reads, holding one entry per CDR3 protein. This sample carries 400,000 to 550,000 distinct CDR3 sequences, 22% of them seen once, and the ten largest clones take 0.91%. The data were also submitted as part of a second study, on T cells expressing NK-cell markers.

The specimen was CD4+ T cells sorted from blood. These receptors originate from a young woman in good health.

This clonotype was picked up one time. CDR3 residues: CASSEWGNTIYF. The CDR3 DNA sequence: TGTGCCAGCAGTGAATGGGGAAACACCATATATTTT. V gene TRBV25-1 combines with J gene TRBJ1-3; no clear D. Germline V gene sequence: CDR1 MGHDK, CDR2 SYGVNS. This CDR3 region has 12 residues. Between the trimmed V and J ends, which lost 1 base and 4 bases, there was a span of 2 bases.

This clonotype was counted many times. This rearrangement joins TRBV5-8 to TRBJ1-3; D is unclear. The CDR3 loop spans 13 amino acids. Germline CDR1 is SGHTS and CDR2 is YDEGEE. V was shortened by 2 bases and J by 6 bases, with 9 bases between the two germline ends. The CDR3 is CASSLKGQNTIYF. The DNA for the CDR3 is TGTGCCAGCAGCTTAAAAGGTCAAAACACCATATATTTT.

The gene calls are TRBV7-6 and TRBJ1-6; 7 bases agree with TRBD1. After removal of 4 bases from V and 9 bases from J, the junction contained 9 bases not matched to a gene. Germline CDR1 is SGHVS and CDR2 is FNYEAQ. This CDR3 is built from 15 residues. In DNA form, the CDR3 reads TGTGCCAGCAGCTCCAGACAGGGAGGGATTTCACCCCTCCACTTT. Its translation is CASSSRQGGISPLHF.

The chain couples TRBV6-5 to TRBJ2-7; maybe TRBD2 (6 bases). This CDR3 region has 14 residues. Deletions cut 2 bases from V and 5 bases from J, with 13 bases between. Germline CDR1 MNHEY, CDR2 SVGAGI. This CDR3 is CASSYGGTGHEQYF. CDR3 DNA sequence: TGTGCCAGCAGTTACGGCGGGACCGGACACGAGCAGTACTTC.

This clonotype was seen a few times. The chain has TRBV10-3 and TRBJ1-5, with D unclear. Trimming cost V 1 base and J 3 bases, with 4 bases left between them. The germline CDR1 and CDR2 sequences are ENHRY and SYGVKD. The CDR3 has 13 amino acids. CDR3 sequence reads: CAISEYTNQPQHF. The CDR3 DNA reads TGTGCCATCAGTGAGTATACCAATCAGCCCCAGCATTTT.

In this sample, this clonotype turned up many times. The rearrangement joins TRBV2 to TRBJ1-1; maybe TRBD1 (6 bases). The CDR3 runs to 13 residues. Trimming removed 6 bases at V and 2 bases at J, with 10 bases between. CDR1 is SNHLY, CDR2 FYNNEI, per germline. CDR3 sequence: CASRGQPNTEAFF. CDR3 DNA sequence: TGTGCCAGCAGAGGACAGCCAAACACTGAAGCTTTCTTT.

This clonotype was counted between two and nine times. This chain links TRBV12-3 or TRBV12-4 with TRBJ2-6; TRBD1 agrees at 8 bases. The CDR3 length is 18 residues. With 6 bases clipped from V and 0 bases from J, the junction kept 10 bases outside the gene matches. The CDR3 coding sequence is TGTGCCAGCAGCCCAGGGGGCCTTGTAAACTCTGGGGCCAACGTCCTGACTTTC. This sequence encodes CASSPGGLVNSGANVLTF.

This clonotype was detected only a few times. V and J are TRBV20-1 and TRBJ2-3; D ambiguous. V dropped 3 bases and J dropped 6 bases, with 13 bases sitting between them. Per germline, CDR1 DFQATT and CDR2 SNEGSKA (reference sequence). The CDR3 extends over 13 amino acids. The CDR3 DNA reads as TGCAGTGCTAGTGGTGGGCTAGGTGATACGCAGTATTTT. This sequence encodes CSASGGLGDTQYF.

This rearrangement joins TRBV20-1 to TRBJ2-1; D is possibly TRBD2 (5 bases). This CDR3 has 13 amino acids. V was shortened by 3 bases and J by 4 bases, with 10 bases between the two germline ends. The germline gives CDR1 DFQATT, CDR2 SNEGSKA (reference sequence). The DNA of the CDR3 is TGCAGTGCTAGTCGGACTGATTACAATGAGCAGTTCTTC. Protein product: CSASRTDYNEQFF.

This clonotype turned up a few times. The chain combines TRBV7-3 with TRBJ2-1; D may match TRBD1 or TRBD2 (5 bases each). The ends were cut back, 1 base at V and 8 bases at J, with 18 bases in the middle. Germline lookup yields CDR1 SGHTA and CDR2 FQGTGA. The CDR3 contains 16 residues. The chain's CDR3 is CASSLRAGTGRDEQFF. The CDR3 coding sequence is TGTGCCAGCAGCTTAAGGGCCGGGACGGGCCGGGATGAGCAGTTCTTC.

The J gene is TRBJ1-5, the V gene TRBV6-2 or TRBV6-3; perhaps TRBD1 as D (5 bases). CDR3 size: 13 residues. V was pared by 4 bases and J by 7 bases, with 11 bases between. In germline, CDR1 is MNHEY, CDR2 SVGEGT. The CDR3 sequence: CASSLMGEQPQHF. CDR3 DNA: TGTGCCAGCAGTTTAATGGGGGAACAGCCCCAGCATTTT.

This clonotype was seen a few times. The chain is built from TRBV12-3 or TRBV12-4 and TRBJ1-6; the match to TRBD1 covers 11 bases. The CDR3 contains 15 residues. V trimming: 3 bases; J trimming: 10 bases; junction bases outside the gene matches: 5. CDR3 sequence: CASSFLDRGRSPLHF. CDR3 nucleotides: TGTGCCAGCAGTTTTCTGGACAGGGGGCGGTCACCCCTCCACTTT.

This clonotype was recorded a few times. The DNA of the CDR3 is TGCGCCAGCAGCTCCGAGGGGACAGGGGGGAACAATGAGCAGTTCTTC. Translated: CASSSEGTGGNNEQFF. The chain employs TRBV5-1 and TRBJ2-1; 11 positions match TRBD1. The J segment lost 5 bases and the V segment lost 3 bases, leaving 7 bases of the junction unmatched. CDR3 length equals 16 residues. The V gene's germline CDR1 is SGHRS and CDR2 YFSETQ.

This clonotype was counted between two and nine times. The rearrangement uses TRBV20-1 and TRBJ1-4, with TRBD1 as a possible D gene (6 bases). Looked up from germline, CDR1 is DFQATT and CDR2 is SNEGSKA (reference sequence). CDR3 size: 14 residues. Trimming stripped 5 bases from V and 2 bases from J, with 12 bases between. CDR3 nucleotide sequence: TGCAGTGCTTATGACAGGCGCACTAATGAAAAACTGTTTTTT. Its translation is CSAYDRRTNEKLFF.

This clonotype was counted a few times. The genes are TRBV25-1 and TRBJ1-1; D is unclear. CDR3 length: 12 amino acids. CDR1 is MGHDK, CDR2 SYGVNS, per germline. Trimming cost V 6 bases and J 2 bases, with 7 bases left between them. CDR3 sequence (DNA): TGTGCCAGCAGGACACTAAACACTGAAGCTTTCTTT. Translation gives CASRTLNTEAFF.

This chain joins TRBV11-3 and TRBJ2-2, with 7 bases lining up with TRBD2. Germline loops: CDR1 SGHNT, CDR2 YENEEA. CDR3 length: 16 amino acids. The V segment lost 1 base and the J segment 6 bases; nucleotides outside the gene matches: 8. Here the CDR3 reads CASSLAGTTNPGELFF. The DNA of the CDR3 is TGTGCCAGCAGCTTAGCCGGGACTACTAACCCCGGGGAGCTGTTTTTT.